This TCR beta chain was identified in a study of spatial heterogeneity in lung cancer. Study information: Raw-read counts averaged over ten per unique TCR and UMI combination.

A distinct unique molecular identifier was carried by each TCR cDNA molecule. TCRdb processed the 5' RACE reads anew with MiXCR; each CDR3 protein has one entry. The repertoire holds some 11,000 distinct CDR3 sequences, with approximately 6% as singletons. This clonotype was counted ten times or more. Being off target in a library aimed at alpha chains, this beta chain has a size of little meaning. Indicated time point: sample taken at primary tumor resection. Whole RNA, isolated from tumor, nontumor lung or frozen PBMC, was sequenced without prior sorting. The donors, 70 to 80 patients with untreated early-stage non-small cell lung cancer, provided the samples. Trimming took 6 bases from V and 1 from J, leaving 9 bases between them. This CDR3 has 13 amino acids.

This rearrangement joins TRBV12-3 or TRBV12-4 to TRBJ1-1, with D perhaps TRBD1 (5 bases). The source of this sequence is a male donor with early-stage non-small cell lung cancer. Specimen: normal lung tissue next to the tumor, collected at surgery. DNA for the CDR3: TGTGCCAGCAGCCTGACAGCGAACACTGAAGCTTTCTTT. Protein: CASSLTANTEAFF.